The 23 T cell receptor beta chains below were found in one sample sequenced in a study of regulatory T cells in long-lasting Graves disease. Described time point: newly diagnosed GD, antithyroid drugs for less than 3 months. Preparation of the TCR library used RNA extracted from PBMCs. Sequencing libraries for TCR beta were prepared with iRepertoire HTBI primers and Arm-PCR of CDR3 regions. TCRdb used MiXCR to reprocess the multiplex PCR reads, holding one entry per CDR3 protein. The sample lists 300,000 to 400,000 distinct CDR3 sequences, approximately 15% occurring once. These data were also filed under a second study, of T cells in Graves' hyperthyroidism and ophthalmopathy.

The sample was peripheral blood mononuclear cells (PBMCs), taken at new diagnosis, from a patient treated with antithyroid drugs. These receptors were collected from a man aged 35 to 55 with Graves disease.

This clonotype has ten or more counts. The chain uses TRBV7-8 and TRBJ1-4, with no clear D. The germline V gene encodes CDR1 SGHVS and CDR2 FQNEAQ. The V gene lost 1 base and the J gene lost 0 bases, with 9 bases spanning the gap. The CDR3 runs to 16 residues. DNA for the CDR3: TGTGCCAGCAGCTTAGTCCGTGGTGCAACTAATGAAAAACTGTTTTTT. Translating gives CASSLVRGATNEKLFF.

This clonotype was counted many times. The V call is TRBV30, the J call TRBJ2-1; D remains unclear. V was shortened by 2 bases and J by 3 bases, with 17 bases between the two germline ends. CDR1 GTSNPN and CDR2 SVGIG come from the germline V gene (reference sequence). This CDR3 is built from 16 residues. The CDR3: CAWSNFAGSYYNEQFF. The CDR3 coding sequence is TGTGCCTGGAGTAACTTCGCTGGATCCTACTACAATGAGCAGTTCTTC.

Regarding this clonotype: Just one base apart from a much larger clone, this may be a read error. The chain links TRBV10-3 to TRBJ2-1, with 8 bases fitting TRBD1. The tail of the sequence fits TRBJ2-5 better, so the J call may be wrong. This CDR3 has 14 residues. Germline CDR1 is ENHRY and CDR2 is SYGVKD. The CDR3 region has the DNA TGTGCCATCAGGCCGGGACAGGTCACTGTGACCCAGTACTTC. Its translation is CAIRPGQVTVTQYF.

The count of this clonotype is one. The rearrangement joins TRBV20-1 to TRBJ2-7; unclear D gene. The V gene's germline CDR1 is DFQATT and CDR2 SNEGSKA (reference sequence). The CDR3 is made up of 13 amino acids. Deletions cut 5 bases from V and 0 bases from J, with 11 bases between. The CDR3 sequence: CSAPGTHSYEQYF. For the CDR3, the DNA is TGCAGTGCTCCTGGCACCCACTCCTACGAGCAGTACTTC.

The chain employs TRBV20-1 and TRBJ2-3; either TRBD1 or TRBD2 may fit D (7 bases each). The germline V gene encodes CDR1 DFQATT and CDR2 SNEGSKA (reference sequence). CDR3 length: 18 amino acids. With 3 bases removed from V and 2 bases from J, the gap between germline ends came to 24 bases. CDR3 coding DNA: TGCAGTGCTAGCCCCAGGATTTCAGGGGGGGCCCACACAGATACGCAGTATTTT. Its translation is CSASPRISGGAHTDTQYF.

This clonotype was recorded at least ten times. This chain uses TRBV11-1 with TRBJ2-5, with a tentative D call TRBD2 (6 bases). The CDR3 extends over 15 amino acids. CDR1 and CDR2 (germline): SGHAT, FQDESV (reference sequence). Trimming shortened V by 2 bases and J by 5 bases, and 15 bases separated the two germline ends. The CDR3 region is CASSLPLSGRETQYF. CDR3 nucleotides: TGTGCCAGCAGCTTACCACTATCTGGGAGGGAGACCCAGTACTTC.

The rearrangement links TRBV27 to TRBJ2-3, with 10 bases that match TRBD1. In germline, CDR1 is MNHEY, CDR2 SMNVEV (reference sequence). With 5 bases clipped from V and 3 bases from J, the junction kept 11 bases outside the gene matches. This CDR3 comprises 17 residues. For the CDR3, the DNA is TGTGCCAGCAGTAGCATTGACAGGGGGCCGGGGACAGATACGCAGTATTTT. Translation: CASSSIDRGPGTDTQYF.

Many counts were recorded for this clonotype. The chain joins TRBV2 to TRBJ2-1; a possible D gene is TRBD1 (6 bases). The length of the CDR3 is 14 residues. V was clipped by 3 bases and J by 5 bases, with 11 bases between them. Per the germline V gene, CDR1 is SNHLY and CDR2 is FYNNEI. The CDR3 coding sequence is TGTGCCAGCAGTGATCGCCAGGGGCACAATGAGCAGTTCTTC. Its translation: CASSDRQGHNEQFF.

A note on this clonotype: It is likely a read error: a sequence one base away is far more abundant. The chain links TRBV6-8 to TRBJ2-7; D not certain. The CDR3 sequence is 12 residues long. The germline V and J ends were trimmed by 11 bases and 0 bases, with 11 bases remaining between them. CDR1 is MNHGY, CDR2 SAAAGT, per germline. The CDR3 sequence: CAARWFSYEQYF. CDR3 nucleotide sequence: TGTGCCGCCCGGTGGTTCTCCTACGAGCAGTACTTC.

This clonotype appeared many times. This chain connects TRBV2 to TRBJ1-4; possible D gene TRBD1, 5 bases. The CDR3 is 14 amino acids. Germline V gene sequence: CDR1 SNHLY, CDR2 FYNNEI. The V end was cut by 7 bases, the J end by 3 bases, with 12 bases between. The CDR3 region is CASTGGVPNEKLFF. CDR3 in DNA: TGTGCCAGCACCGGAGGGGTTCCTAATGAAAAACTGTTTTTT.

This clonotype was detected ten times or more. The chain links TRBV30 to TRBJ1-1; D ambiguous. Germline values: CDR1 GTSNPN, CDR2 SVGIG (reference sequence). This CDR3 is built from 11 residues. Trimming stripped 2 bases from V and 9 bases from J, with 10 bases between. The CDR3 protein is CAWSLALQAFF. As DNA, the CDR3 is TGTGCCTGGAGTTTGGCCCTGCAAGCTTTCTTT.

This clonotype has a count of ten or more. The chain uses TRBV6-1 and TRBJ2-7; maybe TRBD1 (6 bases). CDR3 size: 13 residues. The V gene lost 7 bases and the J gene lost 0 bases, with 10 bases spanning the gap. Germline V gives CDR1 MNHNS, CDR2 SASEGT. This CDR3 reads CASKPTGSYEQYF. For the CDR3, the DNA is TGTGCCAGCAAACCGACAGGCTCCTACGAGCAGTACTTC.

This clonotype was seen a few times. The chain is built from TRBV24-1 and TRBJ1-2; possibly TRBD1 for D (5 bases). The CDR3 runs 14 residues. V gave up 4 bases and J gave up 3 bases, with 11 bases separating them. The germline V gene encodes CDR1 KGHDR and CDR2 SFDVKD. The CDR3 protein is CATSDWTFHYGYTF. CDR3 nucleotides: TGTGCCACCAGTGACTGGACATTTCACTATGGCTACACCTTC.

A remark on this clonotype: A read error may be the cause here, since a much bigger clone is one base away. V is TRBV3-1 and J is TRBJ2-5; perhaps TRBD1 as D (5 bases). The germline V and J ends were trimmed by 4 bases and 2 bases, with 14 bases remaining between them. This CDR3 spans 15 amino acids. The germline gives CDR1 LGHDT, CDR2 YNNKEL (reference sequence). The CDR3 sequence: CASSPGSVLQETQYF. CDR3 coding DNA: TGTGCCAGCAGCCCAGGGTCGGTCCTACAAGAGACCCAGTACTTC.

The table lists this clonotype with a few counts. The chain joins TRBV20-1 to TRBJ1-1; D not certain. In germline, CDR1 is DFQATT, CDR2 SNEGSKA (reference sequence). Trimming stripped 5 bases from V and 2 bases from J, with 18 bases between. The CDR3 length is 15 residues. This chain's CDR3 is CSAEKDGVDNTEAFF. The CDR3 nucleotides read TGCAGTGCTGAGAAAGACGGGGTTGACAACACTGAAGCTTTCTTT.

This clonotype was counted ten times or more. The rearrangement links TRBV20-1 to TRBJ1-1; D call uncertain. The CDR3 has 15 residues. Germline V lookup: CDR1 DFQATT, CDR2 SNEGSKA (reference sequence). The V end was cut by 0 bases, the J end by 1 base, with 12 bases between. This chain's CDR3 is CSARDWGIGNTEAFF. The CDR3, as DNA: TGCAGTGCTAGAGATTGGGGAATTGGGAACACTGAAGCTTTCTTT.

This clonotype was counted at least ten times. The genes are TRBV18 and TRBJ1-4; possibly TRBD1 for D (5 bases). CDR1 and CDR2 (germline): KGHSH, LQKENI. The length of the CDR3 is 14 residues. Trimming took 6 bases from V and 4 from J, leaving 12 bases between them. The CDR3 sequence is CASSPGRDNEKLFF. In nucleotides, the CDR3 is TGTGCCAGCTCTCCGGGACGGGATAATGAAAAACTGTTTTTT.

About this clonotype: A much larger clone is a single base away; this may be a read error. V is TRBV6-2 or TRBV6-3 and J is TRBJ1-1, with D possibly being TRBD1 (5 bases). V lost 7 bases to trimming and J lost 5 bases, with 14 bases between them. Germline loops: CDR1 MNHEY, CDR2 SVGEGT. The CDR3 spans 13 residues. The CDR3 is CASTDGARTEAFF. CDR3 sequence (DNA): TGTGCCAGCACCGACGGGGCAAGGACTGAAGCTTTCTTT.

Only a few counts were recorded for this clonotype. This chain links TRBV28 with TRBJ1-3; D call uncertain. Germline V gene data show CDR1 as MDHEN and CDR2 as SYDVKM. Trimming shortened V by 4 bases and J by 7 bases, and 20 bases separated the two germline ends. The CDR3 is 16 residues long. In DNA form, the CDR3 reads TGTGCCAGCAGTTCCCCCCGATCGGCGAACTATAACACCATATATTTT. It yields the protein CASSSPRSANYNTIYF.

This clonotype occurred many times. The chain links TRBV12-5 to TRBJ1-5; D gene ambiguous. Germline lookup yields CDR1 LGHNT and CDR2 FRNRAP. V lost 0 bases and J lost 0, with 3 bases in between. There are 14 residues in the CDR3. CDR3 region: CASGLVLSNQPQHF. CDR3 coding DNA: TGTGCTAGTGGTTTGGTACTTAGCAATCAGCCCCAGCATTTT.

This clonotype has only a few counts. The chain combines TRBV4-1 with TRBJ2-1, with 7 bases aligning to TRBD1. The ends lost 7 bases at V and 0 bases at J; junction bases unmatched: 3. Germline lookup yields CDR1 MGHRA and CDR2 YSYEKL. The CDR3 has 14 residues. Written as DNA, the CDR3 is TGCGCCAGCAAACAGGGGAGCTCCTACAATGAGCAGTTCTTC. Its protein product is CASKQGSSYNEQFF.

J is TRBJ2-7 and V is TRBV20-1, with D perhaps matching TRBD2 (5 bases). CDR1 is DFQATT, CDR2 SNEGSKA, per germline (reference sequence). The CDR3 has 14 amino acids. The ends were cut back, 3 bases at V and 0 bases at J, with 12 bases in the middle. This CDR3 is CSARRVGFSYEQYF. CDR3 in DNA: TGCAGTGCTAGGAGGGTGGGTTTCTCCTACGAGCAGTACTTC.

There are a few counts of this clonotype. V is TRBV6-2 or TRBV6-3 and J is TRBJ2-7; D gene ambiguous. Trimming removed 2 bases at V and 5 bases at J, with 7 bases between. The germline gives CDR1 MNHEY, CDR2 SVGEGT. The CDR3 runs to 12 residues. CDR3 sequence (DNA): TGTGCCAGCAGTTACGGTTTTAACGAGCAGTACTTC. Its translation: CASSYGFNEQYF.